Listed here are 10 T cell receptor beta chains from one sample, sequenced in a study of T-cell memory formation after mild COVID-19. TCRdb itself ran the 5' RACE reads through MiXCR, one entry per CDR3 protein. The top ten clones hold 9.5% to 15% of a sample with about 500,000 distinct CDR3 sequences, 20% of them seen once. Sequenced input: PBMCs or a T cell subset sorted from them (not recorded which). Receptors were obtained from an adult woman who had mild COVID-19 (a few samples of this study predate the infection). Cell type and time point are not known.

A few counts support this clonotype. The chain is built from TRBV12-3 or TRBV12-4 and TRBJ1-1, with 8 bases fitting TRBD1. Trimming removed 5 bases from V and 4 bases from J; junction bases left unmatched: 3. The CDR3 extends over 13 amino acids. The CDR3 loop is CASSPTGATEAFF. In nucleotides, the CDR3 is TGTGCCAGCAGTCCGACAGGGGCCACTGAAGCTTTCTTT.

This clonotype was observed a few times. The chain links TRBV14 to TRBJ2-3; 7 positions agree with TRBD2. CDR1 is SGHDN, CDR2 FVKESK, per germline. The CDR3 is 17 amino acids. Trimming took 2 bases from V and 2 from J; bases not matched to a gene: 10. CDR3 sequence reads: CASSQYGLAVNTDTQYF. For the CDR3, the DNA is TGTGCCAGCAGCCAATATGGGCTAGCGGTAAACACAGATACGCAGTATTTT.

This clonotype was counted ten times or more. This chain connects TRBV7-9 to TRBJ2-7; either TRBD1 or TRBD2 may supply D (5 bases each). The germline V gene encodes CDR1 SEHNR and CDR2 FQNEAQ (reference sequence). Trimming took 5 bases from V and 3 from J, leaving 17 bases between them. This CDR3 contains 15 residues. CDR3 protein: CASSHGTEDIYEQYF. CDR3 nucleotides: TGTGCCAGCAGCCACGGGACGGAGGACATCTACGAGCAGTACTTC.

Written as DNA, the CDR3 is TGTGCCAGCAGTTACTTAGCGGCCGGGTGGGGGGAGCTGTTTTTT. Translated: CASSYLAAGWGELFF. The V gene is TRBV6-6, the J gene TRBJ2-2; perhaps TRBD2 as D (6 bases). The CDR3 runs 15 residues. V was pared by 1 base and J by 8 bases, with 14 bases between. Germline CDR1 reads MNHNY; CDR2 reads SVGAGI (reference sequence).

This clonotype has more than one count but fewer than ten. The chain is built from TRBV12-3 or TRBV12-4 and TRBJ2-7; D uncertain. V was cut by 0 bases and J by 3 bases, with 9 bases left in between. The CDR3 runs 14 residues. The CDR3 DNA sequence: TGTGCCAGCAGTTTAGCGGGCGTTGGCTACGAGCAGTACTTC. It encodes CASSLAGVGYEQYF.

This clonotype has more than one count but fewer than ten. The chain couples TRBV5-1 to TRBJ2-1, with 13 bases that match TRBD2. J was trimmed by 4 bases and V by 3 bases; bases with no gene match: 4. CDR3 length: 16 residues. The germline gives CDR1 SGHRS, CDR2 YFSETQ. Here the CDR3 reads CASSWTSGSGYNEQFF. The CDR3 nucleotides read TGCGCCAGCAGCTGGACTAGCGGGAGTGGATACAATGAGCAGTTCTTC.

This clonotype appeared a few times. The J gene is TRBJ2-2, the V gene TRBV7-6, with unresolved D. From germline, CDR1 is SGHVS and CDR2 FNYEAQ. Trimming stripped 3 bases from V and 1 base from J, with 12 bases between. The CDR3 length is 16 residues. The CDR3 nucleotides read TGTGCCAGCAGCTTCGGCTTGCGGATGAACACCGGGGAGCTGTTTTTT. Translation gives CASSFGLRMNTGELFF.

This clonotype was seen a handful of times. The rearrangement joins TRBV20-1 to TRBJ2-1; D may match TRBD1 or TRBD2 (5 bases each). The length of the CDR3 is 11 residues. The ends were cut back, 1 base at V and 10 bases at J, with 8 bases in the middle. The germline CDR1 and CDR2 sequences are DFQATT and SNEGSKA (reference sequence). The CDR3 protein is CSARAGTEQFF. DNA for the CDR3: TGCAGTGCTAGAGCCGGGACGGAGCAGTTCTTC.

The rearrangement uses TRBV4-1 and TRBJ1-3; D is unresolved. The CDR3 runs 16 residues. The germline V gene encodes CDR1 MGHRA and CDR2 YSYEKL. V was shortened by 0 bases and J by 1 base, with 10 bases between the two germline ends. The CDR3 region is CASSQDAGTSGNTIYF. The CDR3 nucleotides read TGCGCCAGCAGCCAAGATGCCGGAACTTCTGGAAACACCATATATTTT.

This clonotype was counted between two and nine times. The chain is built from TRBV7-9 and TRBJ2-5; 10 bases map to TRBD1. The J segment lost 5 bases and the V segment lost 4 bases, leaving 4 bases of the junction unmatched. The CDR3 spans 14 residues. Per germline, CDR1 SEHNR and CDR2 FQNEAQ (reference sequence). In DNA, the CDR3 is TGTGCCAGCAGCTCGGGACAGGGGTTTGAGACCCAGTACTTC. It is translated as CASSSGQGFETQYF.